Following are 14 T cell receptor beta chains from one sample sequenced in a study of blood T cell repertoires in COVID-19. Here immunoSEQ multiplex PCR was the method, and the copy in TCRdb shows in-frame clones only, minus some. The sample lists roughly 100,000 clones; roughly 71% were seen once. The sample was peripheral blood. All receptors derive from an elderly woman with acute or convalescent COVID-19.

This chain connects TRBV5-4 to TRBJ1-2, with 8 bases fitting TRBD1. Germline CDR1 is SGHNT and CDR2 is YYREEE (reference sequence). V lost 3 bases and J lost 12; bases outside the gene matches: 7. This CDR3 spans 12 amino acids. The CDR3 DNA follows: TGTGCCAGCAGCTCCGACAGGGGCCCTAACACCTTC. Amino acids: CASSSDRGPNTF.

This sequence joins TRBV5-1 and TRBJ2-5; 9 nucleotides align to TRBD2. CDR3 length: 16 amino acids. Germline loops: CDR1 SGHRS, CDR2 YFSETQ. The V and J ends lost 2 bases and 0 bases, in that order; junction bases with no gene match: 5. The CDR3 sequence: CASSFLAGTYQETQYF. The CDR3 bases are TGCGCCAGCAGCTTTCTAGCGGGGACCTACCAAGAGACCCAGTACTTC.

The chain uses TRBV9 and TRBJ1-4; D is possibly TRBD1 (5 bases). CDR3 length: 17 residues. V dropped 0 bases and J dropped 1 base, with 13 bases sitting between them. CDR1 and CDR2 from the germline V gene are SGDLS and YYNGEE. The CDR3 here is CASSVATGVVTNEKLFF. Written as DNA, the CDR3 is TGTGCCAGCAGCGTAGCTACGGGGGTTGTAACTAATGAAAAACTGTTTTTT.

This rearrangement joins TRBV9 to TRBJ2-1; D is uncertain. The germline CDR1 and CDR2 sequences are SGDLS and YYNGEE. This CDR3 contains 14 residues. Trimming cost V 0 bases and J 5 bases, with 9 bases left between them. DNA of the CDR3: TGTGCCAGCAGCGTAGGTGGCCGGGACAATGAGCAGTTCTTC. Its translation is CASSVGGRDNEQFF.

The V gene is TRBV5-8, the J gene TRBJ1-3; TRBD1 aligns across 7 bases. The V and J ends lost 2 bases and 0 bases, in that order; junction bases with no gene match: 8. The CDR3 sequence is 17 residues long. Germline CDR1 and CDR2: SGHTS and YDEGEE. The CDR3 DNA reads as TGTGCCAGCAGCTTAACAGGACAGGCGAACTCTGGAAACACCATATATTTT. It encodes CASSLTGQANSGNTIYF.

This rearrangement joins TRBV10-3 to TRBJ1-2; 10 bases align to TRBD1. CDR3 length: 15 amino acids. Germline loops: CDR1 ENHRY, CDR2 SYGVKD. The J segment lost 2 bases and the V segment lost 6 bases, leaving 6 bases of the junction unmatched. As DNA, the CDR3 is TGTGCCATCAGCCAACCGGGACAGGGGAACTATGGCTACACCTTC. Amino acids: CAISQPGQGNYGYTF.

CDR3 DNA sequence: TGTGCCAGCAGCTTAGCGCCAGCGGGGGGGGAAATCGATGAGCAGTTCTTC. It translates to CASSLAPAGGEIDEQFF. The rearrangement links TRBV7-8 to TRBJ2-1, with 10 bases matching TRBD2. The CDR3 consists of 17 residues. The germline V gene has CDR1 SGHVS and CDR2 FQNEAQ. Trimming removed 0 bases from V and 8 bases from J; junction bases left unmatched: 10.

This chain links TRBV15 with TRBJ2-7; 7 nucleotides align to TRBD2. J lost 1 base, V lost 1 base, and 4 bases had no gene match. The CDR3 has 15 amino acids. The germline gives CDR1 LNHNV, CDR2 YYDKDF (reference sequence). In nucleotides, the CDR3 is TGTGCCACCAGCAGAGTCCCAGCGGGGTCCTACGAGCAGTACTTC. Its protein is CATSRVPAGSYEQYF. Filled out from reference TRBV15 and TRBJ2-7, the complete variable domain reads DAMVIQNPRYQVTQFGKPVTLSCSQTLNHNVMYWYQQKSSQAPKLLFHYYDKDFNNEADTPDNFQSRRPNTSFCFLDIRSPGLGDTAMYLCATSRVPAGSYEQYFGPGTRLTVT.

This clone showed up just a few times. The DNA of the CDR3 is TGCAGCGTTGAGATGCCGGTAGCGGGGGGGTTTTTCTACGAGCAGTACTTC. It yields the protein CSVEMPVAGGFFYEQYF. J is TRBJ2-7 and V is TRBV29-1, with 11 bases fitting TRBD2. V shed 3 bases, J shed 3 bases, and the junction held 13 bases outside the gene matches. Germline lookup yields CDR1 SQVTM and CDR2 ANQGSEA. This CDR3 is 17 amino acids long.

This clone has only a few counts. The J gene is TRBJ2-1, the V gene TRBV19; 10 bases align to TRBD2. Per the germline V gene, CDR1 is LNHDA and CDR2 is SQIVND (reference sequence). Trimming cost V 1 base and J 6 bases; bases outside gene matches: 6. CDR3 size: 16 residues. Here the CDR3 reads CASSIVALAGANEQFF. DNA for the CDR3: TGTGCCAGTAGTATAGTCGCTCTAGCGGGGGCCAATGAGCAGTTCTTC.

The chain couples TRBV5-1 to TRBJ1-3; 7 nucleotides line up with TRBD1. V lost 8 bases, J lost 2 bases, and 10 bases stayed unmatched. The length of the CDR3 is 15 residues. Germline lookup yields CDR1 SGHRS and CDR2 YFSETQ. The CDR3 region has the DNA TGCGCCAGACATCCTCAAAGGGGGCCTGGAAACACCATATATTTT. Translation gives CARHPQRGPGNTIYF.

V and J are TRBV20-1 and TRBJ2-5; TRBD2 matches at 9 bases. Per germline, CDR1 DFQATT and CDR2 SNEGSKA (reference sequence). The V and J ends lost 3 bases and 5 bases, in that order; junction bases with no gene match: 10. The CDR3 totals 15 residues. The CDR3 nucleotides are TGCAGTGCTAGTCCCTTAGCGGGGGTTGGTGAGACCCAGTACTTC. Translated: CSASPLAGVGETQYF.

The V and J genes are TRBV27 and TRBJ2-1; 11 nucleotides align to TRBD2. The CDR3 is made up of 13 amino acids. Germline trimming cut 7 bases from V and 13 bases from J; bases unmatched to any gene: 9. Germline values: CDR1 MNHEY, CDR2 SMNVEV (reference sequence). The CDR3 nucleotides read TGTGCCAGCACTAGCGGGAGGAGTAGAGGTCAGTTCTTC. Its translation is CASTSGRSRGQFF.

V gene TRBV4-2 combines with J gene TRBJ2-1; 8 bases are a match to TRBD2. CDR3 length: 16 amino acids. Germline loops: CDR1 LGHNA, CDR2 YNFKEQ. The junction had 5 bases not matched to a gene; V was cut back by 0 bases and J by 4 bases. The CDR3 DNA reads TGTGCCAGCAGCCAAGATTATCGGGGGGGTTACAATGAGCAGTTCTTC. Residues: CASSQDYRGGYNEQFF.